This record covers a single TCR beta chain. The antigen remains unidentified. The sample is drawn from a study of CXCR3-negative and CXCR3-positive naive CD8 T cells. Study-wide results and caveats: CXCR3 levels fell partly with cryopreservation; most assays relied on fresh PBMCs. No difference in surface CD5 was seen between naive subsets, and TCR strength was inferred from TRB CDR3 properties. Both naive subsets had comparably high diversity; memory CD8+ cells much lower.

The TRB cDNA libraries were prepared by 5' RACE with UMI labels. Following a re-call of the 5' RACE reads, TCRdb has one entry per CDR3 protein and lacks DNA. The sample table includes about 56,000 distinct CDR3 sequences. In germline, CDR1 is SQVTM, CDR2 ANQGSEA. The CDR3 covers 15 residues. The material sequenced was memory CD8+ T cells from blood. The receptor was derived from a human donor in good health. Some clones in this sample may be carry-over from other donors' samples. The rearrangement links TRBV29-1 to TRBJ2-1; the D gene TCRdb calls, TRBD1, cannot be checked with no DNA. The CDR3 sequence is CSVDRGRSSYNEQFF.